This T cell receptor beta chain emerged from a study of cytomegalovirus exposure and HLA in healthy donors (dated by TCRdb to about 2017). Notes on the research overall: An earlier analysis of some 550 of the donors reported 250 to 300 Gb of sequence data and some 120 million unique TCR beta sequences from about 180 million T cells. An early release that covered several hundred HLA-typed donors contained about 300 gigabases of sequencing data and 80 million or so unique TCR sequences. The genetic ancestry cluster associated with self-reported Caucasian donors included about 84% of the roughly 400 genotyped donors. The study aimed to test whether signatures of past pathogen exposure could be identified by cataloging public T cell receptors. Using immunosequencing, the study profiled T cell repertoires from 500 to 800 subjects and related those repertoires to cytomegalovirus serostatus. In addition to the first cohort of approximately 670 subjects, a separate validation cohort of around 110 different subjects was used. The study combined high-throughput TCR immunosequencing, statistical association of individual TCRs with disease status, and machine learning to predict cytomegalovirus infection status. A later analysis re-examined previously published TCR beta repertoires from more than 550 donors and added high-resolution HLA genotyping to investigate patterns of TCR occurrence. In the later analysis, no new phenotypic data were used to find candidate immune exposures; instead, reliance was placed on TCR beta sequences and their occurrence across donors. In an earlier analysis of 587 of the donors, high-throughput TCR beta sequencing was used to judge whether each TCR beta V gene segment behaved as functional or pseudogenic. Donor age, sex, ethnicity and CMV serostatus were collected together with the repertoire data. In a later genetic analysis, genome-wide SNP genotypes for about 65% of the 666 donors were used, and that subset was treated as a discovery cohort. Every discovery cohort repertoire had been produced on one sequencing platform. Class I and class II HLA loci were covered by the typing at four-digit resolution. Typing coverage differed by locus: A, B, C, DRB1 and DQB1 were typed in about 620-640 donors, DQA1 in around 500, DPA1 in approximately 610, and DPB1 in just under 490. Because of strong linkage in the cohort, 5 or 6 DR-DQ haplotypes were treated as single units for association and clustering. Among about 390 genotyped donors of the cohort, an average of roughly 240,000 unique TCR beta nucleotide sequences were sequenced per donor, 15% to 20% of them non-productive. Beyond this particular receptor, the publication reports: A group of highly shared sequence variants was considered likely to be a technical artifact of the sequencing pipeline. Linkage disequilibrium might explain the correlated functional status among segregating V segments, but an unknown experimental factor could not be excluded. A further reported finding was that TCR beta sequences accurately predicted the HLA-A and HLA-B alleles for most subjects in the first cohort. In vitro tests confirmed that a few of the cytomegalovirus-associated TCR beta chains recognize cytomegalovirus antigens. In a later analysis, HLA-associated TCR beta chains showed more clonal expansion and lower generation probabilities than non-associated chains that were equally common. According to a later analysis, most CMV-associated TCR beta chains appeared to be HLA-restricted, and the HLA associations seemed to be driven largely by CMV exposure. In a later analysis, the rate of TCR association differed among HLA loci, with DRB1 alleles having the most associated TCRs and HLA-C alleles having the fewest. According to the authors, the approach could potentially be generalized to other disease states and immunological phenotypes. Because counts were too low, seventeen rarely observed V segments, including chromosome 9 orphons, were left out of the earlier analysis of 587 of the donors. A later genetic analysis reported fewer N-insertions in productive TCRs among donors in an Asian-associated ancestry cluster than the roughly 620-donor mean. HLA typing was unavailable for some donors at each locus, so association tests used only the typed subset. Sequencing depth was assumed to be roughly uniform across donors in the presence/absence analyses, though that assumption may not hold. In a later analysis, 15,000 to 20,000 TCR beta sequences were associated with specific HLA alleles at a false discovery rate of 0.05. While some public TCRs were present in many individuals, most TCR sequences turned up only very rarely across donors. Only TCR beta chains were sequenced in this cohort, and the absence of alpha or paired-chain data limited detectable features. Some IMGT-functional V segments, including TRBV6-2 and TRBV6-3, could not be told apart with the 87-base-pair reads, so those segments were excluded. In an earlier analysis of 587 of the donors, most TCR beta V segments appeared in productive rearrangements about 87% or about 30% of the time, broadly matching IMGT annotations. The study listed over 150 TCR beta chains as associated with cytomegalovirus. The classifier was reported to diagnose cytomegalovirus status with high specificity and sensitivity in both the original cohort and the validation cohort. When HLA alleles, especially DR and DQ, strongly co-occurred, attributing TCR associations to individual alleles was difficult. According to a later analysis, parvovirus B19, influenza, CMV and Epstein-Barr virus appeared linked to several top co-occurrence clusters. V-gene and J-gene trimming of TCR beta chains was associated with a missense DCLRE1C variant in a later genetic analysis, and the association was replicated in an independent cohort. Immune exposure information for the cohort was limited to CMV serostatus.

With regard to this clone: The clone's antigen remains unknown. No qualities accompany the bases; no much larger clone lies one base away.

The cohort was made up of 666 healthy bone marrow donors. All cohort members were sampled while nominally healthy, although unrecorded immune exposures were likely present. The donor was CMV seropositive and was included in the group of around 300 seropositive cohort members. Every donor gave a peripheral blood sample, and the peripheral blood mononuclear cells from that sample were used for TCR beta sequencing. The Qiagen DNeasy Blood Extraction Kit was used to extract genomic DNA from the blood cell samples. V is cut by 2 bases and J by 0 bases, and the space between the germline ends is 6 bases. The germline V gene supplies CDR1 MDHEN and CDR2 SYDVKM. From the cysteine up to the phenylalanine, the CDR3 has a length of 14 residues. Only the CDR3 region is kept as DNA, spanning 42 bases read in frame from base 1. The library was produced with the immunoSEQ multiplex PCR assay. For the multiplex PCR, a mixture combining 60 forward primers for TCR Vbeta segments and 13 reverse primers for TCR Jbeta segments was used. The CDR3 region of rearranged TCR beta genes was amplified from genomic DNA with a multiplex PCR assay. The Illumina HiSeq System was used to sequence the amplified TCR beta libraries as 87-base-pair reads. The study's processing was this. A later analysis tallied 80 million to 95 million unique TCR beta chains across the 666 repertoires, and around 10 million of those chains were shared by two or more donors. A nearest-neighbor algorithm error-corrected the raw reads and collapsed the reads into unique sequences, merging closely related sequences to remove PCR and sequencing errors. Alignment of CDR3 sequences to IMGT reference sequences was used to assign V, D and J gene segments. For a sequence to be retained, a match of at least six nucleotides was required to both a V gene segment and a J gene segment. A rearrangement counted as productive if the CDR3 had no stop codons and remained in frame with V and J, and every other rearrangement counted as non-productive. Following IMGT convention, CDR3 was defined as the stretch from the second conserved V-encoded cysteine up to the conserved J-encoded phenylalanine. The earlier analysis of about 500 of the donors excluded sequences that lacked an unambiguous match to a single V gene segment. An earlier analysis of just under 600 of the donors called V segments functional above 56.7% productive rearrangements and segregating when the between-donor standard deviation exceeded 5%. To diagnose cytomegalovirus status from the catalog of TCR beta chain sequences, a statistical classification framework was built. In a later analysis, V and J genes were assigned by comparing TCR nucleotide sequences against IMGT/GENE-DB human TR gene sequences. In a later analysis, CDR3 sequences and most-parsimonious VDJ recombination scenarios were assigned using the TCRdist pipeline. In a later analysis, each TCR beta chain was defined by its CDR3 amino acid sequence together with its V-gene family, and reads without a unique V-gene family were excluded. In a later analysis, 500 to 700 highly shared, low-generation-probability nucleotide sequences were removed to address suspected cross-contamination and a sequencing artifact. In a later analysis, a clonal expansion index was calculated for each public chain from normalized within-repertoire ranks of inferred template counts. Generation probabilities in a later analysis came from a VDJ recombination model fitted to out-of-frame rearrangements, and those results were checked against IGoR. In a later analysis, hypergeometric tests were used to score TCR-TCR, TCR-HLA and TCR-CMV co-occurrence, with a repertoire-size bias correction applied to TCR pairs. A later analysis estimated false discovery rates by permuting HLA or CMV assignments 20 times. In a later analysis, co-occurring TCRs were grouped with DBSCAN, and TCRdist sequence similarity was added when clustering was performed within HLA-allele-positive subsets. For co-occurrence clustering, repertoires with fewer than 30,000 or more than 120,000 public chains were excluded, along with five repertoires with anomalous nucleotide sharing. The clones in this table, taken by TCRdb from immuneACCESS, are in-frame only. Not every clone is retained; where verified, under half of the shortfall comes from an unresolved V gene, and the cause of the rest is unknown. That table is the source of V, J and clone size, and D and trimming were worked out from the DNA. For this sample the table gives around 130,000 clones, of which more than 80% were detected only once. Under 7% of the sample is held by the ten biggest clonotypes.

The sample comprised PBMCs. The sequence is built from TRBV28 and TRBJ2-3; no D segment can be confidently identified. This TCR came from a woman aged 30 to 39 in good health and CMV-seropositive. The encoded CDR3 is CASSLGHSTDTQYF. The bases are TGTGCCAGCAGTTTAGGGCACAGCACAGATACGCAGTATTTT.